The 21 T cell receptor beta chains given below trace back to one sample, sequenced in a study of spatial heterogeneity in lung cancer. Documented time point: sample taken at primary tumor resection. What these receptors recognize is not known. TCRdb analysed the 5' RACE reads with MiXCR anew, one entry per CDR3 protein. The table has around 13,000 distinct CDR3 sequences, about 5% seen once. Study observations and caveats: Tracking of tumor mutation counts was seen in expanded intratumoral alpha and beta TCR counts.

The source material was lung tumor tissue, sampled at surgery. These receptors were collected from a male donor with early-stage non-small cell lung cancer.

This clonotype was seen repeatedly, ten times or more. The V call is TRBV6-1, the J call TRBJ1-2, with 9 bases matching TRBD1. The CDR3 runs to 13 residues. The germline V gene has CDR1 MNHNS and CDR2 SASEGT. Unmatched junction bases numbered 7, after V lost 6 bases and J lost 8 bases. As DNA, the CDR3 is TGTGCCAGCAGATTCCGGGACAGGGAGGGCTACACCTTC. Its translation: CASRFRDREGYTF.

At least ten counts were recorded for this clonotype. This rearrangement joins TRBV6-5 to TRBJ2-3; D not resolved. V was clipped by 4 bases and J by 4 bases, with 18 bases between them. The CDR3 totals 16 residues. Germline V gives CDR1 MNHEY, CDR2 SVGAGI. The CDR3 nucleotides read TGTGCCAGCAGTTTATCCGGGTTACCTCCGGCAGATACGCAGTATTTT. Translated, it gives CASSLSGLPPADTQYF.

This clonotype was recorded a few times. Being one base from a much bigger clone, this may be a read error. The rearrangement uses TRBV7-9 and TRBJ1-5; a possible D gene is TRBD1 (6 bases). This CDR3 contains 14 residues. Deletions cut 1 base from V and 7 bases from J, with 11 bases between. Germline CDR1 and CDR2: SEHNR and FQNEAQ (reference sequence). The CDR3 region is CASSLGGGGQPQHF. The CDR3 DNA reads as TGTGCCAGCAGCTTAGGTGGGGGGGGCCAGCCCCAGCATTTT.

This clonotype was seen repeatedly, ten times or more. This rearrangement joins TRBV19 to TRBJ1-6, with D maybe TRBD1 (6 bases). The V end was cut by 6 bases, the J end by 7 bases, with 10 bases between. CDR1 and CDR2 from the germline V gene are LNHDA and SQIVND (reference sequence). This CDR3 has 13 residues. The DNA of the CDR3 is TGTGCCAGTAGCCAGGGGTGGAATTCACCCCTCCACTTT. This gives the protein CASSQGWNSPLHF.

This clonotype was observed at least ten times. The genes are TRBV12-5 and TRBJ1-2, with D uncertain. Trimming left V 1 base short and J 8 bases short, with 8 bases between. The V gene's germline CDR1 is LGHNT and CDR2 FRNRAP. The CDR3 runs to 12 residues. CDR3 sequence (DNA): TGTGCTAGTGGTTTGGCCGCTGTCGGCTACACCTTC. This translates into CASGLAAVGYTF.

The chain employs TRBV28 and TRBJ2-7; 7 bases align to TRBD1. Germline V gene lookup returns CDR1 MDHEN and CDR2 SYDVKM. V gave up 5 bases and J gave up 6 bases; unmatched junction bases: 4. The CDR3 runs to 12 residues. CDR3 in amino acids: CASSLDRAEQYV. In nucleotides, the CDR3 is TGTGCCAGCAGTCTAGACAGGGCCGAGCAGTACGTC.

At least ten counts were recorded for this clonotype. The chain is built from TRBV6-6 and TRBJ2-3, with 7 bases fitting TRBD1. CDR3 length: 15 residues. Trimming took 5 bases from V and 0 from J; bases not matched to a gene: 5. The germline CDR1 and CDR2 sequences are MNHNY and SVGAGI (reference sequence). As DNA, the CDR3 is TGTGCCAGCAGTAGTCAGGGGGTCAGCACAGATACGCAGTATTTT. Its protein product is CASSSQGVSTDTQYF.

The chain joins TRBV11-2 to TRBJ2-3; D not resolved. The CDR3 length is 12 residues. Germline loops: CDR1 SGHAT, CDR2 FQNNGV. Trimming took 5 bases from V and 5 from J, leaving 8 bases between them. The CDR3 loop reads CASSGVVDTQYF. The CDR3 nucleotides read TGTGCCAGCAGCGGAGTGGTAGATACGCAGTATTTT.

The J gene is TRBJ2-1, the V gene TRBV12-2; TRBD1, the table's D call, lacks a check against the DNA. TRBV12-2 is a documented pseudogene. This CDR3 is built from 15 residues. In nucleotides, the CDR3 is TGTGCAAGTCGCTTAGAGGGGTCGGGGCGCAATGAGCAGTTCTTC. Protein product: CASRLEGSGRNEQFF.

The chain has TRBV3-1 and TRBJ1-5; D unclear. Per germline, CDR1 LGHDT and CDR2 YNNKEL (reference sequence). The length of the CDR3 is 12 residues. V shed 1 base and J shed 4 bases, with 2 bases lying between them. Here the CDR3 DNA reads TGTGCCAGCAGCCAAGGTAATCAGCCCCAGCATTTT. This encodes CASSQGNQPQHF.

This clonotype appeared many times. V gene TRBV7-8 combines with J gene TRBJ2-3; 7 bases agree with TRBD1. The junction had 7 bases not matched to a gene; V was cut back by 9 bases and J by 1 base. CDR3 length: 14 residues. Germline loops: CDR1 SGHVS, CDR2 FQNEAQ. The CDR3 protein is CASLRDRGTDTQYF. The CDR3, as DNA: TGTGCCAGTCTCCGGGACAGAGGCACAGATACGCAGTATTTT.

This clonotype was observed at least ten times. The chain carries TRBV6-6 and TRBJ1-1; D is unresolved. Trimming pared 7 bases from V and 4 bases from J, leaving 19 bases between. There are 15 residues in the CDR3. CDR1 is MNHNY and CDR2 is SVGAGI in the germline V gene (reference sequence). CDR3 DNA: TGTGCCAGCACCCCTCCTGGGTCCTTGGGCACTGAAGCTTTCTTT. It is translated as CASTPPGSLGTEAFF.

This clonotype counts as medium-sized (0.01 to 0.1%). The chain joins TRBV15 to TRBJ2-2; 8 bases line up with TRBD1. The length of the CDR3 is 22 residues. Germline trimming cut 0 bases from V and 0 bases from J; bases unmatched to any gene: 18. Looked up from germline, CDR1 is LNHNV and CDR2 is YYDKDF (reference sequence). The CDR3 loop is CATSRERTGRLTPTSNTGELFF. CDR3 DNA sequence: TGTGCCACCAGCAGAGAGCGGACAGGGCGGTTAACCCCAACCTCGAACACCGGGGAGCTGTTTTTT.

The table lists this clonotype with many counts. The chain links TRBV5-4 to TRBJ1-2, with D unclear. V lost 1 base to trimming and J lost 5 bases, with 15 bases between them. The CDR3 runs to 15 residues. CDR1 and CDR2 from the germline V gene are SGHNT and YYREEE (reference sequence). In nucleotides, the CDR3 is TGTGCCAGCAGCTTGACAGCCTCTGGGCTGTATGGCTACACCTTC. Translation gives CASSLTASGLYGYTF.

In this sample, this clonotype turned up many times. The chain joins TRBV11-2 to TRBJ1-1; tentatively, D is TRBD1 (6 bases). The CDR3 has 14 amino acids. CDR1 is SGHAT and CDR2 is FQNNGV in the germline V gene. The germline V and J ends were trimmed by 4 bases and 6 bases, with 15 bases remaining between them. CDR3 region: CASSWYRDNAEAFF. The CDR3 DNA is TGTGCCAGCAGCTGGTACCGGGACAACGCTGAAGCTTTCTTT.

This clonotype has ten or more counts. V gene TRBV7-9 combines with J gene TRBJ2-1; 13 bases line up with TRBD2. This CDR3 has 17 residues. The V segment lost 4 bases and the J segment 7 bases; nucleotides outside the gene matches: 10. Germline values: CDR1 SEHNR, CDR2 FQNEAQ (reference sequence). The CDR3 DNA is TGTGCCAGCAGCTCCCCAAGGACTAGCGGGGGTTTGAATGAGCAGTTCTTC. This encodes CASSSPRTSGGLNEQFF.

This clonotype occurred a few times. The CDR3 loop reads CASGPGLAGSEQFF. As DNA, the CDR3 is TGTGCCAGCGGCCCGGGACTAGCGGGGAGTGAGCAGTTCTTC. The V and J genes are TRBV11-2 and TRBJ2-1; 13 bases match TRBD2. V gave up 8 bases and J gave up 9 bases; unmatched junction bases: 7. Germline loops: CDR1 SGHAT, CDR2 FQNNGV. The CDR3 covers 14 residues.

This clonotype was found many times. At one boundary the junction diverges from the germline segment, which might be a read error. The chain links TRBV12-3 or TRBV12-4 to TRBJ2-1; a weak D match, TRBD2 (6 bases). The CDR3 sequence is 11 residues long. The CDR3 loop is CASSLAFEQFF. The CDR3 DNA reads TGTGCCAGCAGTCTAGCGTTTGAGCAGTTCTTC.

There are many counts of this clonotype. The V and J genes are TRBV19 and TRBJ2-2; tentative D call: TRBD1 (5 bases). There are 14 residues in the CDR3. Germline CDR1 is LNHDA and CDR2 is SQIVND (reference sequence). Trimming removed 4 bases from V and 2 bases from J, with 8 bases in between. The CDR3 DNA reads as TGTGCCAGTAGTACTCAGGGAAACACCGGGGAGCTGTTTTTT. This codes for CASSTQGNTGELFF.

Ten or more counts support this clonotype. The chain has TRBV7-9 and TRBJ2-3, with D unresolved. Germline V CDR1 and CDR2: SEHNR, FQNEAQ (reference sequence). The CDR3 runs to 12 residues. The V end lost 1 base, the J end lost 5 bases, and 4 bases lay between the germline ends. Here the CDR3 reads CASSLEGDTQYF. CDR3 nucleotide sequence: TGTGCCAGCAGCTTAGAGGGAGATACGCAGTATTTT.

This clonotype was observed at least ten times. For the CDR3, the DNA is TGTGCCTGGAGTGGTGCGGGCGGCAGCACAGATACGCAGTATTTT. Protein sequence: CAWSGAGGSTDTQYF. The J gene is TRBJ2-3, the V gene TRBV30, with D perhaps TRBD2 (5 bases). Germline lookup yields CDR1 GTSNPN and CDR2 SVGIG (reference sequence). CDR3 length: 15 amino acids. Trimming removed 1 base at V and 0 bases at J, with 11 bases between.